Listed below are T cell receptor beta chains from one sample, sequenced in a study of blood T cell repertoires in COVID-19. Assay used: immunoSEQ multiplex PCR; TCRdb lists only in-frame clones, some missing. This table holds 70,000 to 95,000 clones, 88% found once. The sequencing sample was made of peripheral blood. The receptors stem from a man aged 45-65 years with active COVID-19. Both conserved end residues are part of each CDR3. Size tells how often a clone was seen (once, few, many) or the class of an expanded clone, and some rows leave it out.

v_call: TRBV3-1/TRBV3-2
j_call: TRBJ2-2
clone_size: .
cdr3_aa: CASSPPTSGGITGELFF

v_call: TRBV28
j_call: TRBJ1-2
clone_size: .
cdr3_aa: CASSLSGPRGGEGEDYGYTF

v_call: TRBV11-2
j_call: TRBJ2-1
clone_size: .
cdr3_aa: CASSLKGRRQFF

v_call: TRBV9
j_call: TRBJ2-3
clone_size: .
cdr3_aa: CASGLRGGGTDTQYF

v_call: TRBV11-2
j_call: TRBJ2-5
clone_size: .
cdr3_aa: CASSLSSETQYF

v_call: TRBV11-2
j_call: TRBJ2-2
clone_size: .
cdr3_aa: CASSLKRDIQPGELFF

v_call: TRBV3-1/TRBV3-2
j_call: TRBJ2-3
clone_size: .
cdr3_aa: CASSQEGRLAGGLRTQYF

v_call: TRBV19
j_call: TRBJ2-7
clone_size: .
cdr3_aa: CASSIARDYSYEQYF

v_call: TRBV11-1
j_call: TRBJ2-7
clone_size: .
cdr3_aa: CASSLRSSYEQYF

v_call: TRBV15
j_call: TRBJ2-7
clone_size: .
cdr3_aa: CATSRDLPGWRASGVEQYF

v_call: TRBV19
j_call: TRBJ2-3
clone_size: .
cdr3_aa: CASSTGGTDTQYF

v_call: TRBV19
j_call: TRBJ2-3
clone_size: .
cdr3_aa: CATNRDRGTDTQYF

v_call: TRBV9
j_call: TRBJ2-1
clone_size: .
cdr3_aa: CASSEAGFKDEQFF

v_call: TRBV28
j_call: TRBJ2-1
clone_size: .
cdr3_aa: CASGGDLQSWQFF

v_call: TRBV19
j_call: TRBJ1-2
clone_size: .
cdr3_aa: CASSTVDRERGYTF

v_call: TRBV18
j_call: TRBJ1-5
clone_size: .
cdr3_aa: CASSPEGGAQHF

v_call: TRBV19
j_call: TRBJ2-1
clone_size: once
cdr3_aa: CASSIIGNEQFF

v_call: TRBV5-6
j_call: TRBJ2-7
clone_size: few
cdr3_aa: CASRKTGINYEQYF

v_call: TRBV5-6
j_call: TRBJ2-7
clone_size: .
cdr3_aa: CASSFSTGGLEQYF

v_call: TRBV6-5
j_call: TRBJ1-3
clone_size: .
cdr3_aa: CASRFLGGSGNTIYF

v_call: TRBV5-4
j_call: TRBJ1-4
clone_size: .
cdr3_aa: CASSRGDNEKLFF

v_call: TRBV19
j_call: TRBJ1-6
clone_size: .
cdr3_aa: CASTTGQGYSPLHF

v_call: TRBV7-7
j_call: TRBJ2-3
clone_size: .
cdr3_aa: CASSLSDSNMQYF

v_call: TRBV11-3
j_call: TRBJ2-1
clone_size: .
cdr3_aa: CASSLGERNEQFF

v_call: TRBV7-3
j_call: TRBJ1-1
clone_size: .
cdr3_aa: CASSLTGREAFF

v_call: TRBV7-2
j_call: TRBJ2-5
clone_size: .
cdr3_aa: CASSLEGLAVETQYF

v_call: TRBV4-2
j_call: TRBJ2-3
clone_size: .
cdr3_aa: CASSLGGGRTDTQYF

v_call: TRBV18
j_call: TRBJ1-1
clone_size: few
cdr3_aa: CASSLEAVTEAFF

v_call: TRBV25-1
j_call: TRBJ2-7
clone_size: .
cdr3_aa: CASIADSYEQYF

v_call: TRBV7-6
j_call: TRBJ1-3
clone_size: .
cdr3_aa: CASSPWTIPSQGSGNTIYF

v_call: TRBV19
j_call: TRBJ2-2
clone_size: .
cdr3_aa: CASSPLPRGNTGELFF

v_call: TRBV10-1
j_call: TRBJ2-1
clone_size: .
cdr3_aa: CASTGLAGGDEQFF

v_call: TRBV7-2
j_call: TRBJ1-2
clone_size: .
cdr3_aa: CASSWAGDGYTF

v_call: TRBV6-2/TRBV6-3
j_call: TRBJ2-1
clone_size: .
cdr3_aa: CASSYEGNEQFF

v_call: TRBV30
j_call: TRBJ1-1
clone_size: .
cdr3_aa: CAWKTGARSAEAFF

v_call: TRBV3-1/TRBV3-2
j_call: TRBJ1-3
clone_size: .
cdr3_aa: CASSSVAGNTIYF

v_call: TRBV24-1
j_call: TRBJ2-3
clone_size: .
cdr3_aa: CATSDLHGSGDTQYF

v_call: TRBV28
j_call: TRBJ1-5
clone_size: once
cdr3_aa: CASSWGTVRRNQPQHF

v_call: TRBV5-1
j_call: TRBJ1-5
clone_size: .
cdr3_aa: CASSLGQGGNQPQHF

v_call: TRBV24-1
j_call: TRBJ2-2
clone_size: .
cdr3_aa: CATSDLRLAGAGELFF